This TCR beta chain was retrieved from a study of blood T cell repertoires in COVID-19. Germline trimming cut 6 bases from V and 6 bases from J; bases unmatched to any gene: 4. Germline values: CDR1 SGHDT, CDR2 YYEEEE. The CDR3 is made up of 13 amino acids. The method was immunoSEQ multiplex PCR; TCRdb's version includes in-frame clones alone and lacks a portion of them. In the table there are 400,000 to 550,000 clones, 70% to 90% of which are singletons. This clone was counted a single time. Participants reported their clinical history, and cohort assignment relied on those reports. The TCR was taken from a young woman with acute COVID-19. The J gene is TRBJ1-4, the V gene TRBV5-6, with 8 positions matching TRBD1. The material sequenced was PBMCs or T cells enriched from blood (not recorded which). CDR3 DNA: TGTGCCAGCAAGGAACAGGGGGATGAAAAACTGTTTTTT. Encoded protein: CASKEQGDEKLFF.